The entry below describes one TCR beta chain. TCRdb fed the 5' RACE reads into MiXCR, producing one record per CDR3 protein. This table holds over 450,000 distinct CDR3 sequences, over 20% found once. This specimen comes from a study of T-cell memory formation after mild COVID-19. Sequencing input: PBMCs or a T cell subset sorted from them (not recorded which). The source is an adult woman who had mild COVID-19 (a few samples of this study predate the infection). Cell type and time point are not known.

The CDR3 DNA sequence: TGCGCCAGCAGCCAAGGGCCCGTTGAGGGGGGCGCCTACGAGCAGTACTTC. Translating it yields CASSQGPVEGGAYEQYF. The chain is built from TRBV4-1 and TRBJ2-7, with D tentatively TRBD1 or TRBD2 (6 bases each). The CDR3 has 17 amino acids. Germline V CDR1 and CDR2: MGHRA, YSYEKL. Trimming left V 1 base short and J 2 bases short, with 18 bases between.